This T cell receptor beta chain was sequenced in a study of shared clonotypes between healthy human individuals (dated by TCRdb to the early 2020s). The study in broad terms: Two women and three men aged 18 to 49 years were included in the cohort. The study deeply sequenced blood TCR repertoires of five healthy adults to estimate repertoire size and the extent of clonotype sharing between individuals. Leukapheresis yielded between about 0.94 and 9 billion PBMCs per donor. To increase sequencing depth and limit assay-specific biases, different laboratories used diverse techniques to prepare libraries and sequence TCR repertoires. For each donor, CD4 naive and CD4 memory were each run on three plates, CD8 naive on two plates, and CD8 memory on one plate.

Relative to germline, V is 4 bases shorter and J is 8 bases shorter, with 14 bases between their ends. The CDR3 spans 13 residues, from the cysteine through the phenylalanine. Just CDR3 DNA is preserved here, 39 bases in frame from base 1. CDR1 and CDR2 (SNHLY, FYNNEI) derive from the germline V gene. Details on this clone: Its antigen is currently not known. Base qualities are not provided; no much larger clone lies one nucleotide away.

The donors were healthy, HIV-negative adults who had no recently reported acute infections or vaccinations. Every donor was a Caucasian adult living in Nashville, Tennessee, USA. CD4+ T cells were enriched through magnetic negative selection, after which naive cells were positively selected on CD45RA and the remaining negative fraction served as the memory subset. After blood collection by leukapheresis, PBMCs were isolated using Ficoll-Histopaque density gradient centrifugation and then cryopreserved in the vapor phase of liquid nitrogen. Analytical flow cytometry was used to check the purity and quantity of every magnetically sorted T cell population. Each sorted fraction had its genomic DNA isolated and then quantified by UV absorbance on a Nanodrop 2000c. Study-level results and caveats: Naive subsets generally had larger estimated clonotype richness than memory subsets. Pairwise subsampling indicated that sequencing depth was expected to affect the degree of clonotype sharing among donors. Because the study included a small number of donors, the genetic and exposure-history diversity represented was limited. Sampling was restricted to blood, and TCR repertoires in tissue are likely to differ from TCR repertoires in blood. When a few donors were compared, the shared fraction of clonotypes was 5% to 6.5% for naive CD4, approximately 3.5% for naive CD8, roughly 2.3% for memory CD4, and 0.3% to 0.5% for memory CD8. Higher generation probabilities were observed for clonotypes shared by all four sorted-subset donors than for non-shared clonotypes. Rarefaction of sorted-subset datasets indicated incomplete sequencing despite the large sequencing depth.

Using the deep immunoSEQ assay, TCR CDR3 regions were amplified from genomic DNA by multiplex PCR. Genomic DNA extracted from each cell subset was distributed evenly over all wells of several immunoSEQ 96-well plates, and each plate served as one replicate. For sorted subsets, roughly 190 ng of genomic DNA, equivalent to some 33,000 T cell genomes, went into each replicate PCR. The purified libraries were quantified using a Qubit 3.0 fluorometer, sized with a Bioanalyzer 2100, and then quantified again using the KAPA Library Quantification kit. A separate single-read 150-cycle Illumina NextSeq 550 flow cell was used to sequence each immunoSEQ 96-well plate. Per the source publication's procedure: The immunoSEQ output contained only junctional sequences without quality scores, so filtering could not match that applied to full-length reads. Sequences were annotated with PyIR, a Python wrapper for IgBLAST v1.9, using IMGT germline references to assign V/J genes and CDR3. Reads with weak V/J assignments (E-value above 1e-6), missing CDR3, stop codons, out-of-frame junctions, or ambiguous translated residues were removed. V3J clonotypes were defined by identical inferred V gene, J gene, and CDR3 amino acid sequence. The percentage overlap between two repertoires was calculated by dividing the number of shared unique clonotypes by the size of the smaller repertoire. Three approaches were used to assess repertoire richness: RTK rarefaction, the Chao1 estimator, and Recon v2.1 estimates of unobserved clonotypes. For all TCRbeta clonotypes obtained by the gDNA method from four donors, generation probabilities were computed with OLGA. TCRdb took over this immuneACCESS table, retaining in-frame rearrangements with V and J assigned. Such tables are incomplete; in checked studies, under half of the missing clones stem from an unresolved V gene, and the remainder is unexplained. Clone size and the V and J calls come from that table; the DNA yielded D and trimming. This sample is represented by around 980,000 clones; approximately 80% of them were singletons. The biggest ten clones account for roughly 0.65% of the sample.

The chain uses TRBV2 and TRBJ1-2; the D segment could be TRBD1, given 5 matching bases. The receptor was isolated from a man in his late teens or twenties in good health. Some clones in this sample may be carry-over from other donors' samples. Sequences were obtained from memory CD4+ T cells from PBMCs. The sample's cell subset or site label is to be understood as: CD45RA-negative fraction. Read as DNA, the sequence is TGTGCCAGCAGTGTGGCCAGGGACGTCGGCTACACCTTC. Translated, this is CASSVARDVGYTF.